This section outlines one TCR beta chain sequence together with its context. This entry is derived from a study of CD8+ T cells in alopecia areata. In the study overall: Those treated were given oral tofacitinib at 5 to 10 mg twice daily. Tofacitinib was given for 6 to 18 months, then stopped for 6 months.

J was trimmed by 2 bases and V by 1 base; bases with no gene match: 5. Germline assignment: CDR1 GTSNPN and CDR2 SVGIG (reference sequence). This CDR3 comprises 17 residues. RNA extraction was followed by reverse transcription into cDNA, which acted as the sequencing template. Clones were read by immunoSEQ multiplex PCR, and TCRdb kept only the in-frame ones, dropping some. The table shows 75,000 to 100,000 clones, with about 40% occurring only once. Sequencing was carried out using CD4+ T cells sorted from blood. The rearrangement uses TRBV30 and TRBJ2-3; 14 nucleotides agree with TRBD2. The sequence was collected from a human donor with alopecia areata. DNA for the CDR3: TGTGCCTGGAGTGCAAGGACTAGCGGGGGGTACACAGATACGCAGTATTTT. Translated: CAWSARTSGGYTDTQYF.